The 23 T cell receptor beta chains listed next were all sequenced from one sample in a study of T cell clonotyping in hematopoietic cell transplantation. TCRdb's table, derived via immunoSEQ multiplex PCR, lists solely in-frame clones and lacks some. The sample comprises several thousand clones, roughly 98% of which are singletons, and 0.64% rests with the top ten. Sample: PBMCs, taken 30 days after allogeneic stem cell transplant. These receptors all come from a male patient aged 55-69 years who had an allogeneic stem cell transplant from a related donor, so the T cells may come from the graft donor. Some clones in this sample may be carry-over from other donors' samples.

The chain recombines TRBV5-8 with TRBJ1-2, with D tentatively TRBD1 (6 bases). V was cut by 0 bases and J by 8 bases, with 26 bases left in between. Germline assignment: CDR1 SGHTS and CDR2 YDEGEE. This CDR3 comprises 18 residues. The CDR3 sequence: CASSLAGYTGTRYVGYTF. In nucleotides, the CDR3 is TGTGCCAGCAGCTTGGCGGGGTATACAGGGACCCGCTATGTAGGCTACACCTTC.

The chain has TRBV7-8 and TRBJ1-2, with TRBD1 as a possible D gene (6 bases). This CDR3 is built from 13 residues. Deletions cut 5 bases from V and 7 bases from J, with 14 bases between. Germline V gene data show CDR1 as SGHVS and CDR2 as FQNEAQ. The CDR3, as DNA: TGTGCCAGCAGCCAGGGACAATTGGGTGGCTACACCTTC. Translated: CASSQGQLGGYTF.

This chain connects TRBV7-7 to TRBJ2-1, with 11 bases aligning to TRBD2. J gave up 4 bases and V 5 bases, and 7 bases lay outside the gene matches. The CDR3 totals 16 residues. Germline V gene lookup returns CDR1 SSHAT and CDR2 FNYEAQ (reference sequence). The CDR3 nucleotides are TGTGCCAGCAGCCCTTCCGGGACTAGCGGTTACAATGAGCAGTTCTTC. Its translation is CASSPSGTSGYNEQFF.

The rearrangement joins TRBV5-1 to TRBJ1-1, with 7 bases fitting TRBD1. Germline CDR1 and CDR2: SGHRS and YFSETQ. V shed 3 bases and J 2 bases; nucleotides not matched to a gene: 4. The CDR3 extends over 14 amino acids. CDR3 amino acids: CASSSTGSNTEAFF. CDR3 in DNA: TGCGCCAGCAGCTCGACAGGGTCCAACACTGAAGCTTTCTTT.

The rearrangement joins TRBV5-1 to TRBJ1-2, with D hard to call. Germline CDR1 is SGHRS and CDR2 is YFSETQ. V dropped 6 bases and J dropped 8 bases, with 8 bases sitting between them. This CDR3 spans 10 amino acids. The CDR3 DNA is TGCGCCAGCACCGCTAGGGGCTACACCTTC. Amino acids: CASTARGYTF.

The V and J genes are TRBV4-1 and TRBJ2-7, with 7 nucleotides matching TRBD2. The CDR3 spans 15 residues. Germline assignment: CDR1 MGHRA and CDR2 YSYEKL. With 5 bases clipped from V and 2 bases from J, the junction kept 9 bases outside the gene matches. The CDR3 DNA reads as TGCGCCAGCAGCACAACGAGCGGGGAAGCCTACGAGCAGTACTTC. Translation: CASSTTSGEAYEQYF.

The V call is TRBV19, the J call TRBJ2-7; 8 bases map to TRBD2. The length of the CDR3 is 14 residues. V trimming: 6 bases; J trimming: 4 bases; junction bases outside the gene matches: 8. CDR1 is LNHDA, CDR2 SQIVND, per germline (reference sequence). CDR3 bases: TGTGCCAGTAGCCGGAGCGGGGGCGTTTACGAGCAGTACTTC. Translation gives CASSRSGGVYEQYF.

The chain combines TRBV5-1 with TRBJ1-1; TRBD1 matches 7 bases. V lost 2 bases to trimming and J lost 0 bases; unmatched junction nucleotides: 7. Germline loops: CDR1 SGHRS, CDR2 YFSETQ. This CDR3 is built from 16 residues. The CDR3 DNA follows: TGCGCCAGCAGCTTAAGGACAGGCTCTATGAACACTGAAGCTTTCTTT. As protein: CASSLRTGSMNTEAFF.

The chain is built from TRBV27 and TRBJ2-2, with D maybe TRBD2 (5 bases). The CDR3 runs to 15 residues. In germline, CDR1 is MNHEY, CDR2 SMNVEV (reference sequence). V lost 6 bases to trimming and J lost 3 bases, with 14 bases between them. CDR3 nucleotide sequence: TGTGCCAGCAGCCCGGACTTGTCGGACACCGGGGAGCTGTTTTTT. This translates into CASSPDLSDTGELFF.

The chain links TRBV7-2 to TRBJ2-1; 9 nucleotides agree with TRBD2. From germline, CDR1 is SGHTA and CDR2 FQGNSA. The V segment lost 2 bases and the J segment 10 bases; nucleotides outside the gene matches: 3. The CDR3 sequence is 13 residues long. CDR3 amino acids: CASSLLLAGEQFF. CDR3 nucleotide sequence: TGTGCCAGCAGCTTACTACTAGCGGGCGAGCAGTTCTTC.

The chain uses TRBV14 and TRBJ1-1; D is perhaps TRBD1 (6 bases). Germline V CDR1 and CDR2: SGHDN, FVKESK. V dropped 0 bases and J dropped 3 bases, with 14 bases sitting between them. The CDR3 contains 16 residues. The CDR3 loop is CASSQDRGAVDTEAFF. In nucleotides, the CDR3 is TGTGCCAGCAGCCAAGACCGGGGGGCGGTTGACACTGAAGCTTTCTTT. Combining the CDR3 with reference TRBV14 and TRBJ1-1 gives the whole variable domain EAGVTQFPSHSVIEKGQTVTLRCDPISGHDNLYWYRRVMGKEIKFLLHFVKESKQDESGMPNNRFLAERTGGTYSTLKVQPAELEDSGVYFCASSQDRGAVDTEAFFGQGTRLTVV.

The chain carries TRBV2 and TRBJ1-1; D remains unclear. From germline, CDR1 is SNHLY and CDR2 FYNNEI. The CDR3 length is 15 residues. Trimming removed 5 bases from V and 1 base from J, with 14 bases in between. CDR3 residues: CASSPLHPTNTEAFF. CDR3 DNA: TGTGCCAGCAGTCCTCTACACCCTACGAACACTGAAGCTTTCTTT.

The gene calls are TRBV5-1 and TRBJ1-6; 8 nucleotides line up with TRBD1. The CDR3 sequence is 16 residues long. Trimming took 5 bases from V and 1 from J; bases not matched to a gene: 5. The V gene's germline CDR1 is SGHRS and CDR2 YFSETQ. Written as DNA, the CDR3 is TGCGCCAGCAGTTCCAGGGGGCTGTCCTATAATTCACCCCTCCACTTT. Amino acids: CASSSRGLSYNSPLHF.

This clone was seen only once. The chain recombines TRBV6-5 with TRBJ1-1; tentatively, D is TRBD1 (5 bases). The CDR3 consists of 14 residues. V was clipped by 4 bases and J by 3 bases, with 12 bases between them. From germline, CDR1 is MNHEY and CDR2 SVGAGI. CDR3 in DNA: TGTGCCAGCAGTTTCGACAGTACGGACACTGAAGCTTTCTTT. This sequence encodes CASSFDSTDTEAFF.

V usage is TRBV11-2 and J usage is TRBJ2-7, with D maybe TRBD2 (7 bases). The CDR3 length is 14 residues. V gave up 3 bases and J gave up 2 bases, with 11 bases separating them. Germline V gene data show CDR1 as SGHAT and CDR2 as FQNNGV. CDR3 nucleotide sequence: TGTGCCAGCAGCTTCGGCGGGGGCCCCTACGAGCAGTACTTC. Encoded protein: CASSFGGGPYEQYF.

The gene calls are TRBV5-3 and TRBJ1-2, with a weak D call TRBD1 (5 bases). TRBV5-3 is known as an ORF, though its function is uncertain. The CDR3 runs to 14 residues. Trimming took off 4 bases at V and 3 bases at J, with 13 bases between the two ends. DNA for the CDR3: TGTGCCAGAAGCGGGCAGCTAGGGGACTATGGCTACACCTTC. This codes for CARSGQLGDYGYTF.

This chain links TRBV7-2 with TRBJ1-6; D perhaps matches TRBD1 (6 bases). The length of the CDR3 is 14 residues. V was trimmed by 4 bases and J by 10 bases, leaving 14 bases between them. The germline gives CDR1 SGHTA, CDR2 FQGNSA. The CDR3 loop is CASSYGKGDSPLHF. As DNA, the CDR3 is TGTGCCAGCAGCTACGGGAAGGGGGACTCACCCCTCCACTTT.

The chain joins TRBV19 to TRBJ2-2, with D tentatively TRBD1 (5 bases). This CDR3 contains 14 residues. With 4 bases removed from V and 2 bases from J, the gap between germline ends came to 8 bases. Germline V lookup: CDR1 LNHDA, CDR2 SQIVND (reference sequence). The CDR3 reads CASSTDSNTGELFF. The CDR3 DNA reads as TGTGCCAGTAGTACTGACAGTAACACCGGGGAGCTGTTTTTT.

V usage is TRBV11-3 and J usage is TRBJ1-4; TRBD1 agrees at 7 bases. Germline values: CDR1 SGHNT, CDR2 YENEEA. V was pared by 3 bases and J by 1 base, with 5 bases of the junction left unmatched. CDR3 length: 16 residues. CDR3 in amino acids: CASSFGYRGTNEKLFF. CDR3 DNA: TGTGCCAGCAGCTTCGGATACAGGGGAACTAATGAAAAACTGTTTTTT.

This chain links TRBV30 with TRBJ2-7, with TRBD1 identical over 7 bases. The CDR3 is 14 amino acids. Germline values: CDR1 GTSNPN, CDR2 SVGIG (reference sequence). V shed 5 bases and J 3 bases; nucleotides not matched to a gene: 10. The CDR3 nucleotides are TGTGCCTGGGGGTCGAGTCGGACAGGCTACGAGCAGTACTTC. The encoded protein is CAWGSSRTGYEQYF.

This sequence joins TRBV2 and TRBJ1-5, with D unresolved. V was clipped by 4 bases and J by 0 bases, with 13 bases between them. The CDR3 covers 16 residues. CDR1 is SNHLY and CDR2 is FYNNEI in the germline V gene. The CDR3 sequence is CASSAATGVSNQPQHF. In DNA, the CDR3 is TGTGCCAGCAGTGCGGCCACGGGCGTTAGCAATCAGCCCCAGCATTTT. Supplemented by reference TRBV2 and TRBJ1-5, the full variable domain reads EPEVTQTPSHQVTQMGQEVILRCVPISNHLYFYWYRQILGQKVEFLVSFYNNEISEKSEIFDDQFSVERPDGSNFTLKIRSTKLEDSAMYFCASSAATGVSNQPQHFGDGTRLSIL.

This sequence joins TRBV6-5 and TRBJ1-1, with a tentative D call TRBD1 (5 bases). Germline V lookup: CDR1 MNHEY, CDR2 SVGAGI. This CDR3 has 11 amino acids. Trimming left V 6 bases short and J 8 bases short, with 10 bases between. The CDR3 region is CASRRGTEAFF. CDR3 nucleotides: TGTGCCAGCAGGCGCGGGACGGAAGCTTTCTTT.

This rearrangement joins TRBV7-2 to TRBJ1-1, with a possible D match to TRBD1 (5 bases). Germline V gives CDR1 SGHTA, CDR2 FQGNSA. This CDR3 contains 14 residues. The germline V and J ends were trimmed by 5 bases and 3 bases, with 13 bases remaining between them. CDR3 amino acids: CASSPGAGDTEAFF. The CDR3 bases are TGTGCCAGCAGCCCCGGCGCGGGGGACACTGAAGCTTTCTTT.